This T cell receptor beta chain was retrieved from a study of blood T cell repertoires in COVID-19. Across the study: There were acute and convalescent COVID-19 samples, and they came from the United States, Italy and Spain. Sample material is recorded as cDNA or gDNA derived from T cells, B-cell-depleted T cells, or PBMCs.

How the authors handled the data: Amplification of reference gene primers provided the estimated nucleated cell counts. Produced via immunoSEQ multiplex PCR; TCRdb's table is partial and in-frame only. V and J calls and clone size are given by that table; D and trimming were obtained from the DNA. Of fewer than 80,000 clones listed, around 90% are singletons. Germline values: CDR1 SGHDT, CDR2 YYEEEE. The junction had 13 bases not matched to a gene; V was cut back by 4 bases and J by 0 bases. This CDR3 is 18 amino acids long. This rearrangement joins TRBV5-6 to TRBJ1-3, with 7 bases matching TRBD1. Source material: peripheral blood. This TCR was sampled from a human donor in a cohort sampled during active COVID-19. The CDR3 bases are TGTGCCAGCAGCATGGTGCACCGACAGGGTCTCTCTGGAAACACCATATATTTT. This encodes CASSMVHRQGLSGNTIYF.